This T cell receptor beta chain was observed in a study of blood T cells in healthy people across ages. A second PCR, run for about 6 to 12 cycles, used a sample-barcoded 5' primer plus a J-beta primer mix. Any given sample supplied a minimum of 3 million CDR3-containing paired-end reads. TCRdb ran MiXCR on the 5' RACE reads and lists one entry per CDR3 protein. The sample lists roughly 900,000 distinct CDR3 sequences, around 46% occurring once. V was pared by 6 bases and J by 3 bases, with 9 bases between. CDR3 length equals 12 residues. Germline V gene sequence: CDR1 ENHRY, CDR2 SYGVKD. This clonotype was observed many times.

Sample: blood. This receptor was obtained from a man aged 30-40 years in good health. This sequence joins TRBV10-3 and TRBJ2-7; tentatively, D is TRBD1 (5 bases). The CDR3 DNA reads as TGTGCCATCAGCGCCGACAGCTACGAGCAGTACTTC. It encodes CAISADSYEQYF.